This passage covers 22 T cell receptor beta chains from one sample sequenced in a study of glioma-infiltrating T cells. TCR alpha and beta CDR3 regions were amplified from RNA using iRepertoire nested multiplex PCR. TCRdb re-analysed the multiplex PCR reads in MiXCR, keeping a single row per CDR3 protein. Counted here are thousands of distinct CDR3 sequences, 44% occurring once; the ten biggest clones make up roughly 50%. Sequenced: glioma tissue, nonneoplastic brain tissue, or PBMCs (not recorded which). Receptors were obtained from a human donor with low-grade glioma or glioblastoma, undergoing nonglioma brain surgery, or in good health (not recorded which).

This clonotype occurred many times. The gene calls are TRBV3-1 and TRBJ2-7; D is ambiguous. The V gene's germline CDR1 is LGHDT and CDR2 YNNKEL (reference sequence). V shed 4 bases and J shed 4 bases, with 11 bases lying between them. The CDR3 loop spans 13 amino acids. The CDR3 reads CASSPPGVYEQYF. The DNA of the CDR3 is TGTGCCAGCAGCCCCCCTGGAGTATACGAGCAGTACTTC.

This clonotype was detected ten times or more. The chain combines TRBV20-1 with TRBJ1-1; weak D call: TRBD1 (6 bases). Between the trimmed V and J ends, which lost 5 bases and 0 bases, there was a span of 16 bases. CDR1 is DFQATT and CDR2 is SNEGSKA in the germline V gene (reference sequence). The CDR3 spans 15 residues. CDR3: CSAPGRQVLNTEAFF. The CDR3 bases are TGCAGTGCTCCTGGGCGACAGGTCCTGAACACTGAAGCTTTCTTT.

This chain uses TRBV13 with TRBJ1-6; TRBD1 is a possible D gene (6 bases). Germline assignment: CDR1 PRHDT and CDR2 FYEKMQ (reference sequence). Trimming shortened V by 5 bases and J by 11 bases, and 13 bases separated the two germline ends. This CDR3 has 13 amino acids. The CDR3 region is CASSINRVAPLHF. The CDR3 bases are TGTGCCAGCAGCATCAACAGGGTCGCACCCCTCCACTTT. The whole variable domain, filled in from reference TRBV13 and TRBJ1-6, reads AAGVIQSPRHLIKEKRETATLKCYPIPRHDTVYWYQQGPGQDPQFLISFYEKMQSDKGSIPDRFSAQQFSDYHSELNMSSLELGDSALYFCASSINRVAPLHFGNGTRLTVT.

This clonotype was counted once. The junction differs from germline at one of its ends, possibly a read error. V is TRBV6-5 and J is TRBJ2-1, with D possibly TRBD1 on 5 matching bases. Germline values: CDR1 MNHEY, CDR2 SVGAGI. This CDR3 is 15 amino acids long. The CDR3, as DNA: TGCGCCAGCAGTGAGTCTCCAGGGAATAGCAATCAGCAGTTCTTC. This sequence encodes CASSESPGNSNQQFF.

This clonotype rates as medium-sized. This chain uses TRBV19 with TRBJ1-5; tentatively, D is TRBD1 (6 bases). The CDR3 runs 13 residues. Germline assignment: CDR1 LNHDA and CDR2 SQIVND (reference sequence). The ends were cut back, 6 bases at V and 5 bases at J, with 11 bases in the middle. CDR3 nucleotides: TGTGCCAGTAGCGGACAGAGAGATCAGCCCCAGCATTTT. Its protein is CASSGQRDQPQHF.

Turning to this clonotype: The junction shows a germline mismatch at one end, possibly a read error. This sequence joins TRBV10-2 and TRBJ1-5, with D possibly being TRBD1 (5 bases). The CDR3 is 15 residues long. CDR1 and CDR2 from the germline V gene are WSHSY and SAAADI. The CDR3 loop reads CASESPGNSKQPQHF. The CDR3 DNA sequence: TGCGCCAGTGAGTCTCCAGGGAATAGCAAACAGCCCCAGCATTTT.

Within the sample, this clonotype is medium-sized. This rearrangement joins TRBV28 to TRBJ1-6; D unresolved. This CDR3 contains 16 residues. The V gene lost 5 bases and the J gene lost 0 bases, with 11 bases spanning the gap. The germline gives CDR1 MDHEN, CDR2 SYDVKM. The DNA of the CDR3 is TGTGCCAGCAGTCTCCCGGCTGACTCCTATAATTCACCCCTCCACTTT. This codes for CASSLPADSYNSPLHF.

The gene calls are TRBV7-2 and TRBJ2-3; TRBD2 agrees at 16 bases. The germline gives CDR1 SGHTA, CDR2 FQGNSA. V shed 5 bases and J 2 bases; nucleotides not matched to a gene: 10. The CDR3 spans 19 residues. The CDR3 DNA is TGTGCCAGCAGCCAGGGACTAGCGGGGGGGCATCGGCACACAGATACGCAGTATTTT. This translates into CASSQGLAGGHRHTDTQYF. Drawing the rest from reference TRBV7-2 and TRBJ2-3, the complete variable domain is GAGVSQSPSNKVTEKGKDVELRCDPISGHTALYWYRQSLGQGLEFLIYFQGNSAPDKSGLPSDRFSAERTGGSVSTLTIQRTQQEDSAVYLCASSQGLAGGHRHTDTQYFGPGTRLTVL.

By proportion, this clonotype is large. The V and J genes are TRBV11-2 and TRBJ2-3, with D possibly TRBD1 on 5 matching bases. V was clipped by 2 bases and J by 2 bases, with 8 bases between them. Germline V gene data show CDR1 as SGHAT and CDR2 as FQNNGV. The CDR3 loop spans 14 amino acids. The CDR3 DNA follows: TGTGCCAGCAGCTTATTGGGGCCCACAGATACGCAGTATTTT. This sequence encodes CASSLLGPTDTQYF.

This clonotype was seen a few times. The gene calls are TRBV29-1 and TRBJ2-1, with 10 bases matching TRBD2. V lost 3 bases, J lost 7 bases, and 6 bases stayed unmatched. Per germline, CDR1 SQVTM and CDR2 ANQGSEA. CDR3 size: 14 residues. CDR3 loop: CSVDGLADRNEQFF. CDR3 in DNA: TGCAGCGTTGATGGACTAGCGGACAGAAATGAGCAGTTCTTC.

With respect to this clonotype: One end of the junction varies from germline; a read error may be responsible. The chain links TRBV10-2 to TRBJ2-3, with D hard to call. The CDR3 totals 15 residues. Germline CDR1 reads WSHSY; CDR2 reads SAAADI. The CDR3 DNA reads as TGCGCCAGCCGTGAAATGGCGCTCTGCACAGATACGCAGTATTTT. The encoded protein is CASREMALCTDTQYF.

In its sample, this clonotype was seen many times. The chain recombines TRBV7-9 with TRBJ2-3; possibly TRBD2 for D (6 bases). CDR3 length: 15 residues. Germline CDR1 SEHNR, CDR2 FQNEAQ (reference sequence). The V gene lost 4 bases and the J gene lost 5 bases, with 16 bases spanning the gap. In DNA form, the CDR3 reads TGTGCCAGCAGCTCTCCGGGACTTGGGAAAGATACGCAGTATTTT. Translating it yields CASSSPGLGKDTQYF.

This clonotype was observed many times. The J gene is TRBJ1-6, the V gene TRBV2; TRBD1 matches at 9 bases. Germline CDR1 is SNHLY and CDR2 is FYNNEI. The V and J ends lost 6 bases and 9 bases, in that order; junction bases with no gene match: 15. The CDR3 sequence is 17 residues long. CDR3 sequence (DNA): TGTGCCAGCAGGGATCCCGCCGGGACAGGGAATGGTTCACCCCTCCACTTT. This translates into CASRDPAGTGNGSPLHF.

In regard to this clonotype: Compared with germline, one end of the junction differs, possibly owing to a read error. CDR3 in DNA: TGTGCCAGCAGTTTAGGGACAGGGGGTGGCTGCACCTTC. It codes for CASSLGTGGGCTF. The chain recombines TRBV27 with TRBJ1-2, with 11 bases aligning to TRBD1. CDR3 size: 13 residues. Germline values: CDR1 MNHEY, CDR2 SMNVEV (reference sequence).

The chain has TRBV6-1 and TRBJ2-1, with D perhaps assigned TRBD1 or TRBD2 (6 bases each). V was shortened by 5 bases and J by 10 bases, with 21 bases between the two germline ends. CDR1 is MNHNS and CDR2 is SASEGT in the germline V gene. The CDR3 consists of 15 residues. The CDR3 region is CASSTGDKTSYEQFF. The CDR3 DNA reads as TGTGCCAGCAGTACGGGGGACAAAACCTCATACGAGCAGTTCTTC.

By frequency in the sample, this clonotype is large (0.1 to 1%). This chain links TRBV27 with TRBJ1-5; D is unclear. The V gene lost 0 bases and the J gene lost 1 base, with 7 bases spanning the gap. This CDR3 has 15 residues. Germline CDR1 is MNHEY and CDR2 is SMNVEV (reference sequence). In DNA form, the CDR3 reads TGTGCCAGCAGTTTATCTCTTGGCAGCAATCAGCCCCAGCATTTT. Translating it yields CASSLSLGSNQPQHF.

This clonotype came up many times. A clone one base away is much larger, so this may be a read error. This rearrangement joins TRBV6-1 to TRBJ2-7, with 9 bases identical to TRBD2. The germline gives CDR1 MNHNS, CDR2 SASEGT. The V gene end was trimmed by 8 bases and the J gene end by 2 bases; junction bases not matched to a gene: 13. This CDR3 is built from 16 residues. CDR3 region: CASGPTSGSHTYEQYF. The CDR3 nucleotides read TGTGCCAGCGGCCCTACTAGCGGGTCGCACACCTACGAGCAGTACTTC.

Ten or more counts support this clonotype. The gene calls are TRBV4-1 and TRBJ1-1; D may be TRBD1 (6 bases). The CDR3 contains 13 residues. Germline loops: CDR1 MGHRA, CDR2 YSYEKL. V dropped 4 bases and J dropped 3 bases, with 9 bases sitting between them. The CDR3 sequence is CASSRKGDTEAFF. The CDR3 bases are TGCGCCAGCAGCCGGAAGGGGGACACTGAAGCTTTCTTT.

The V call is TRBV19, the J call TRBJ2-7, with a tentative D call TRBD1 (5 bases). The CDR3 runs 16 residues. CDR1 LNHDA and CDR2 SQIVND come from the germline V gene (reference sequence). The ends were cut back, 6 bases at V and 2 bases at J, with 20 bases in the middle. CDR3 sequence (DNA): TGTGCCAGTAGCGCTTTACCGGACATGGGGCCCTACGAGCAGTACTTC. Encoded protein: CASSALPDMGPYEQYF. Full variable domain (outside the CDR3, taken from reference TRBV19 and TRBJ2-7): DGGITQSPKYLFRKEGQNVTLSCEQNLNHDAMYWYRQDPGQGLRLIYYSQIVNDFQKGDIAEGYSVSREKKESFPLTVTSAQKNPTAFYLCASSALPDMGPYEQYFGPGTRLTVT.

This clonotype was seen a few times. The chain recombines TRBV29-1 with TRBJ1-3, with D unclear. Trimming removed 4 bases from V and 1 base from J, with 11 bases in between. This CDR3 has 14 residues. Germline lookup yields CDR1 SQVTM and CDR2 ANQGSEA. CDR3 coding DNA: TGCAGCGTTGCTTCCGGGCCATCTGGAAACACCATATATTTT. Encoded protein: CSVASGPSGNTIYF.

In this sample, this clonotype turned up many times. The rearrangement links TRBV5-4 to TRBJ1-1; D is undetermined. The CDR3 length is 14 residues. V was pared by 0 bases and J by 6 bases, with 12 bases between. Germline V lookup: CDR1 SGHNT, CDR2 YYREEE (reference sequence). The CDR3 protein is CASSLAFHQAEAFF. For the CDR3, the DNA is TGTGCCAGCAGCTTGGCTTTCCACCAGGCTGAAGCTTTCTTT. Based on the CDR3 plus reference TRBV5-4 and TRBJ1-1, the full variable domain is ETGVTQSPTHLIKTRGQQVTLRCSSQSGHNTVSWYQQALGQGPQFIFQYYREEENGRGNFPPRFSGLQFPNYSSELNVNALELDDSALYLCASSLAFHQAEAFFGQGTRLTVV.

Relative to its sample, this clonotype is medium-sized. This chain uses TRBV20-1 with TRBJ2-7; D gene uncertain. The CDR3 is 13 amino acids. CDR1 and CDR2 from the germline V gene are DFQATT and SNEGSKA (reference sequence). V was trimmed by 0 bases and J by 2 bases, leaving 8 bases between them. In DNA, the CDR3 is TGCAGTGCTAGAGATTCAGGCCCCTACGAGCAGTACTTC. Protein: CSARDSGPYEQYF.